The 22 T cell receptor beta chains given below trace back to one sample, sequenced in a study of T-cell reconstitution after alpha-beta-depleted transplantation in children. For TCRbeta, the library was prepared with unique molecular identifiers. MiXCR, run by TCRdb on the PCR reads, gives a single entry per CDR3 protein. This table has 700,000 to 850,000 distinct CDR3 sequences, roughly 15% appearing once. Specimen: PBMCs, mostly from graft donor cells, collected 360 days after TCRalphabeta/CD19-depleted stem cell transplant. All receptors come from a male patient between 5 and 17 years old who had a stem cell transplant for acute lymphoblastic leukemia, so the T cells may come from the graft donor.

The chain joins TRBV11-2 to TRBJ2-1; a possible D gene is TRBD1 (6 bases). The CDR3 contains 15 residues. The V and J ends lost 4 bases and 4 bases respectively, with 14 bases between them. CDR1 and CDR2 (germline): SGHAT, FQNNGV. CDR3 sequence reads: CASSSQGTSYNEQFF. In DNA form, the CDR3 reads TGTGCCAGCAGCTCCCAGGGGACCTCTTACAATGAGCAGTTCTTC.

This clonotype turned up a few times. This chain links TRBV5-6 with TRBJ2-7; no firm D call. This CDR3 has 14 amino acids. V lost 6 bases and J lost 2, with 15 bases in between. Germline assignment: CDR1 SGHDT and CDR2 YYEEEE. The DNA of the CDR3 is TGTGCCAGCACCCCGGTGGGTGACGCCTACGAGCAGTACTTC. This codes for CASTPVGDAYEQYF.

In its sample, this clonotype was seen many times. The V gene is TRBV4-1, the J gene TRBJ2-4, with a tentative D call TRBD1 (5 bases). The V end lost 4 bases, the J end lost 0 bases, and 13 bases lay between the germline ends. The CDR3 covers 16 residues. Germline V gives CDR1 MGHRA, CDR2 YSYEKL. The CDR3 spells CASSLIGRVAKNIQYF. The CDR3 DNA reads as TGCGCCAGCAGCCTGATAGGCAGGGTAGCCAAAAACATTCAGTACTTC.

The chain has TRBV2 and TRBJ1-1, with a possible D match to TRBD1 (6 bases). Looked up from germline, CDR1 is SNHLY and CDR2 is FYNNEI. V lost 7 bases to trimming and J lost 4 bases, with 13 bases between them. The CDR3 covers 13 residues. CDR3 bases: TGTGCCAGCACCTCACAGGGAATCACTGAAGCTTTCTTT. Residues: CASTSQGITEAFF.

The genes are TRBV29-1 and TRBJ2-7, with D possibly being TRBD1 or TRBD2 (6 bases each). The CDR3 has 13 residues. From germline, CDR1 is SQVTM and CDR2 ANQGSEA. The CDR3 DNA is TGCAGTATTGGGGGCGGGAATGCGAACGAGCAGTACTTC. Translating it yields CSIGGGNANEQYF.

The CDR3 reads CASSQSHTSGANVLTF. The CDR3 region has the DNA TGCGCCAGCAGCCAGAGCCACACCTCTGGGGCCAACGTCCTGACTTTC. The chain combines TRBV4-1 with TRBJ2-6; D unresolved. The CDR3 is 16 amino acids. Deletions cut 3 bases from V and 0 bases from J, with 9 bases between. Germline V gene data show CDR1 as MGHRA and CDR2 as YSYEKL.

The chain couples TRBV7-9 to TRBJ2-1; 8 bases map to TRBD1. The V gene end was trimmed by 5 bases and the J gene end by 8 bases; junction bases not matched to a gene: 14. The CDR3 consists of 16 residues. Germline V gene sequence: CDR1 SEHNR, CDR2 FQNEAQ (reference sequence). The CDR3 region is CASSKDARGPIDEQFF. The CDR3, as DNA: TGTGCCAGCAGCAAGGACGCCAGGGGGCCTATTGATGAGCAGTTCTTC.

This clonotype was seen a single time. The germline gene is not matched at one end of the junction; a read error may be the cause. The gene calls are TRBV24-1 and TRBJ2-1, with 8 positions matching TRBD2. This CDR3 spans 15 amino acids. Germline assignment: CDR1 KGHDR and CDR2 SFDVKD. CDR3 in amino acids: CGTSDSWTSFNEQFF. For the CDR3, the DNA is TGTGGCACCAGTGATTCTTGGACTAGCTTCAATGAGCAGTTCTTC.

Only a few counts were recorded for this clonotype. The V gene is TRBV4-1, the J gene TRBJ2-7; TRBD2 matches at 9 bases. CDR1 MGHRA and CDR2 YSYEKL come from the germline V gene. With V trimmed by 6 bases and J by 0 bases, 15 bases remained unmatched. This CDR3 contains 18 residues. Here the CDR3 reads CASREELAGPVSSYEQYF. In DNA, the CDR3 is TGCGCCAGCAGGGAGGAGCTAGCGGGGCCTGTGAGCTCCTACGAGCAGTACTTC.

The chain couples TRBV20-1 to TRBJ1-2; D is possibly TRBD1 (6 bases). CDR1 and CDR2 from the germline V gene are DFQATT and SNEGSKA (reference sequence). V was shortened by 0 bases and J by 1 base, with 9 bases between the two germline ends. CDR3 length: 14 amino acids. The CDR3 DNA reads as TGCAGTGCTAGAGACAGGGGTCGTAACTATGGCTACACCTTC. The encoded protein is CSARDRGRNYGYTF.

This chain joins TRBV11-3 and TRBJ1-1; no reliable D call. The V end lost 5 bases, the J end lost 0 bases, and 16 bases lay between the germline ends. In germline, CDR1 is SGHNT, CDR2 YENEEA. The length of the CDR3 is 16 residues. CDR3 nucleotide sequence: TGTGCCAGCAGCCCCGGACGGAAGGAAATGAACACTGAAGCTTTCTTT. This codes for CASSPGRKEMNTEAFF.

This clonotype was detected a few times. V gene TRBV19 combines with J gene TRBJ1-2; no firm D call. The germline V gene has CDR1 LNHDA and CDR2 SQIVND (reference sequence). Between the trimmed V and J ends, which lost 7 bases and 5 bases, there was a span of 11 bases. This CDR3 comprises 12 residues. CDR3 coding DNA: TGTGCCAGTACTACGCCTGGGTATGGCTACACCTTC. Translated: CASTTPGYGYTF. The whole variable domain, filled in from reference TRBV19 and TRBJ1-2, reads DGGITQSPKYLFRKEGQNVTLSCEQNLNHDAMYWYRQDPGQGLRLIYYSQIVNDFQKGDIAEGYSVSREKKESFPLTVTSAQKNPTAFYLCASTTPGYGYTFGSGTRLTVV.

The chain uses TRBV18 and TRBJ2-1; D tentatively reads TRBD1 or TRBD2 (5 bases each). V shed 2 bases and J shed 3 bases, with 26 bases lying between them. Per the germline V gene, CDR1 is KGHSH and CDR2 is LQKENI. This CDR3 contains 20 residues. The DNA for the CDR3 is TGTGCCAGCTCACCATGGCTGCCGGGACCTGAGACTATTTACTACAATGAGCAGTTCTTC. It is translated as CASSPWLPGPETIYYNEQFF.

This chain links TRBV5-1 with TRBJ2-2, with 9 bases lining up with TRBD2. The trim removed 2 bases at V and 0 bases at J, leaving 8 bases unmatched. CDR3 length: 18 residues. Germline loops: CDR1 SGHRS, CDR2 YFSETQ. Written as DNA, the CDR3 is TGCGCCAGCAGCTTCCAGCCTGCGGGAGGGCCGAACACCGGGGAGCTGTTTTTT. Its protein product is CASSFQPAGGPNTGELFF.

This clonotype was counted between two and nine times. This chain joins TRBV15 and TRBJ2-2; maybe TRBD2 (5 bases). This CDR3 contains 16 residues. V was shortened by 6 bases and J by 2 bases, with 16 bases between the two germline ends. Germline values: CDR1 LNHNV, CDR2 YYDKDF (reference sequence). The CDR3 loop reads CATREAEAFNTGELFF. CDR3 DNA: TGTGCCACCAGAGAGGCGGAGGCCTTCAACACCGGGGAGCTGTTTTTT.

The chain has TRBV7-3 and TRBJ2-1, with D possibly TRBD2 on 6 matching bases. The CDR3 sequence is 17 residues long. Per germline, CDR1 SGHTA and CDR2 FQGTGA. Deletions cut 0 bases from V and 10 bases from J, with 22 bases between. CDR3 region: CASSLTPLVTDTSEQFF. The CDR3 nucleotides are TGTGCCAGCAGCTTAACCCCATTAGTGACAGATACTAGCGAGCAGTTCTTC.

There are a few counts of this clonotype. The genes are TRBV5-5 and TRBJ2-5; TRBD2 aligns across 12 bases. V lost 5 bases to trimming and J lost 2 bases; unmatched junction nucleotides: 7. Germline CDR1 reads SGHKS; CDR2 reads YYEKEE (reference sequence). This CDR3 region has 16 residues. The CDR3 DNA is TGTGCCAGCAGTTACGGACTAGCGGGGACACAAGAGACCCAGTACTTC. Protein product: CASSYGLAGTQETQYF.

This clonotype showed up just once. The chain combines TRBV7-2 with TRBJ1-1; D ambiguous. CDR1 is SGHTA and CDR2 is FQGNSA in the germline V gene. The CDR3 runs to 14 residues. V was shortened by 7 bases and J by 0 bases, with 12 bases between the two germline ends. CDR3 amino acids: CASIGPALNTEAFF. CDR3 bases: TGTGCCAGCATAGGACCTGCCCTGAACACTGAAGCTTTCTTT. Based on the CDR3 plus reference TRBV7-2 and TRBJ1-1, the full variable domain is GAGVSQSPSNKVTEKGKDVELRCDPISGHTALYWYRQSLGQGLEFLIYFQGNSAPDKSGLPSDRFSAERTGGSVSTLTIQRTQQEDSAVYLCASIGPALNTEAFFGQGTRLTVV.

The chain joins TRBV2 to TRBJ2-4; tentatively, D is TRBD2 (6 bases). Deletions cut 4 bases from V and 1 base from J, with 17 bases between. Germline CDR1 reads SNHLY; CDR2 reads FYNNEI. The CDR3 covers 17 residues. CDR3 sequence reads: CASSATVGEVAKNIQYF. In DNA, the CDR3 is TGTGCCAGCAGTGCCACGGTCGGGGAGGTGGCCAAAAACATTCAGTACTTC. Complete variable domain (other parts from reference TRBV2 and TRBJ2-4): EPEVTQTPSHQVTQMGQEVILRCVPISNHLYFYWYRQILGQKVEFLVSFYNNEISEKSEIFDDQFSVERPDGSNFTLKIRSTKLEDSAMYFCASSATVGEVAKNIQYFGAGTRLSVL.

This clonotype was recorded a few times. J is TRBJ2-3 and V is TRBV12-3 or TRBV12-4; TRBD1 is a possible D gene (5 bases). The CDR3 sequence is 12 residues long. V lost 5 bases and J lost 14, with 17 bases in between. The CDR3 DNA is TGTGCCAGCAGTCCTTTAGGGGCGTTTCGGTATTTT. Translation gives CASSPLGAFRYF.

This chain connects TRBV19 to TRBJ2-3, with D hard to call. The germline V gene encodes CDR1 LNHDA and CDR2 SQIVND (reference sequence). CDR3 size: 11 residues. V was clipped by 6 bases and J by 10 bases, with 11 bases between them. The CDR3 spells CASRSRYAQYF. The CDR3 coding sequence is TGTGCCAGTAGGTCGAGGTATGCGCAGTATTTT.

This clonotype was recorded at least ten times. This chain uses TRBV7-9 with TRBJ2-1; D uncertain. The CDR3 is 14 residues long. V lost 1 base, J lost 6 bases, and 10 bases lay in between. Germline V CDR1 and CDR2: SEHNR, FQNEAQ (reference sequence). CDR3 bases: TGTGCCAGCAGCTTAGTGGTTGGGGTCAATGAGCAGTTCTTC. Residues: CASSLVVGVNEQFF.